A selection of T cell receptor beta chains follows, all from one sample in a study of T cell repertoires in cytomegalovirus infection. A single record per CDR3 protein comes from TCRdb applying MiXCR to the reads. Here the sample spans roughly 230,000 distinct CDR3 sequences, over 15% being singletons. The source material was CD8+ T cells from PBMCs. The origin of the receptors is a human donor in good health (CMV status not recorded). Some clones in this sample may be carry-over from other donors' samples. The CDR3 runs from the conserved cysteine through the conserved F or W. The D gene is left open where the match is weak. Some rows have no size entry. The others give once, few or many, or a class for an expanded clone.

TRBV2	TRBD1	TRBJ2-7	once	CASSAGTGGSYEQYF	TGTGCCAGCAGTGCGGGGACAGGGGGCTCGTACGAGCAGTACTTC
TRBV19	.	TRBJ2-7	few	CASSIPDSSYEQYF	TGTGCCAGTAGTATCCCGGACAGTAGCTACGAGCAGTACTTC
TRBV20-1	.	TRBJ1-2	.	CSARDSQDYGYTF	TGCAGTGCTAGAGATTCCCAGGACTATGGCTACACCTTC
TRBV15	.	TRBJ2-2	.	CATSRDRVTGSTGELFF	TGTGCCACCAGCAGAGATCGTGTTACAGGGAGCACCGGGGAGCTGTTTTTT
TRBV5-6	.	TRBJ2-2	few	CASSLQGPGELFF	TGTGCCAGCAGCTTACAGGGACCCGGGGAGCTGTTTTTT
TRBV28	.	TRBJ2-7	few	CASSSARAVFDEQYF	TGTGCCAGCAGTTCGGCCAGGGCCGTATTCGACGAGCAGTACTTC
TRBV7-9	.	TRBJ1-6	few	CASSSWEGRGGHSPLHF	TGTGCCAGCAGCTCCTGGGAGGGCCGGGGGGGCCATTCACCCCTCCACTTT
TRBV28	.	TRBJ2-1	.	CASRSETGLYNEQFF	TGTGCCAGCAGAAGCGAAACAGGACTCTACAATGAGCAGTTCTTC
TRBV7-2	.	TRBJ1-4	many	CASSLAGSAREKLFF	TGTGCCAGCAGCTTAGCGGGGAGTGCGCGTGAAAAACTGTTTTTT
TRBV12-5	TRBD1	TRBJ2-1	many	CASGLAPTGFVDEQFF	TGTGCTAGTGGTTTGGCCCCGACAGGGTTCGTGGATGAGCAGTTCTTC
TRBV7-9	TRBD1	TRBJ1-2	.	CASSPDRAIFYGYTF	TGTGCCAGCAGCCCAGACAGGGCGATTTTCTATGGCTACACCTTC
TRBV7-2	.	TRBJ2-7	many	CASSNWGEQYF	TGTGCCAGCAGCAACTGGGGCGAGCAGTACTTC
TRBV29-1	TRBD1	TRBJ2-7	.	CSVGQGDFIEQYF	TGCAGCGTTGGACAGGGGGATTTCATTGAGCAGTACTTC
TRBV6-1	.	TRBJ1-1	many	CASSEARAMNTEAFF	TGTGCCAGCAGTGAAGCGCGGGCCATGAACACTGAAGCTTTCTTT
TRBV5-1	.	TRBJ2-1	.	CASSLTPLWGNEQFF	TGCGCCAGCAGCTTGACCCCCCTGTGGGGCAATGAGCAGTTCTTC
TRBV28	.	TRBJ2-2	many	CASSFPTGRTNTGELFF	TGTGCCAGCAGTTTCCCGACGGGACGGACGAACACCGGGGAGCTGTTTTTT
TRBV6-5	.	TRBJ1-2	many	CASSLRGHANYGYTF	TGTGCCAGCAGTTTGAGGGGACACGCGAACTATGGCTACACCTTC
TRBV29-1	.	TRBJ2-3	few	CSVGAGGEDTQYF	TGCAGCGTTGGGGCAGGGGGGGAAGATACGCAGTATTTT
TRBV6-5	TRBD1	TRBJ1-2	.	CASRTRTGRVLAHYGYTF	TGTGCCAGCAGGACCCGGACAGGGAGAGTATTGGCGCACTATGGCTACACCTTC
TRBV28	.	TRBJ1-6	few	CASSLWGGPWYSYNSPLHF	TGTGCCAGCAGTTTATGGGGGGGCCCCTGGTACTCCTATAATTCACCCCTCCACTTT
TRBV7-9	.	TRBJ1-4	.	CASSGTGTTNEKLFF	TGTGCCAGCAGCGGCACCGGGACGACGAATGAAAAACTGTTTTTT
TRBV19	.	TRBJ2-1	.	CASSPYWGSSYNEQFF	TGTGCCAGTAGTCCCTATTGGGGGAGCTCCTACAATGAGCAGTTCTTC
TRBV28	.	TRBJ1-4	many	CASSSPLDRTDTVQLFF	TGTGCCAGCAGTTCTCCCCTCGACAGGACCGATACAGTTCAACTGTTTTTT
TRBV7-6	TRBD1	TRBJ2-3	many	CASSSGQGHHRDTQYF	TGTGCCAGCAGCTCGGGACAGGGGCATCACAGGGATACGCAGTATTTT
TRBV6-5	.	TRBJ1-6	.	CASSYLGSEGSPLHF	TGTGCCAGCAGTTACTTAGGCTCCGAAGGATCACCCCTCCACTTT
TRBV2	.	TRBJ1-1	few	CASSEGLGSNTEAFF	TGTGCCAGCAGTGAAGGTCTAGGATCGAACACTGAAGCTTTCTTT
TRBV29-1	TRBD1	TRBJ2-5	.	CSVEATGQGETQYF	TGCAGCGTTGAAGCGACGGGACAGGGGGAGACCCAGTACTTC
TRBV28	.	TRBJ2-3	.	CASRRGRLLTDTQYF	TGTGCCAGCAGGAGGGGACGGTTGTTAACAGATACGCAGTATTTT
TRBV7-2	.	TRBJ1-1	.	CASSLVRVTGAMNTEAFF	TGTGCCAGCAGCTTAGTTCGTGTGACAGGTGCCATGAACACTGAAGCTTTCTTT
TRBV2	.	TRBJ2-7	.	CASSGKYVGKKRVWYEQYF	TGTGCCAGCAGTGGCAAATATGTGGGGAAAAAGAGGGTATGGTACGAGCAGTACTTC
TRBV6-1	.	TRBJ2-1	.	CASSPSYGNEQFF	TGTGCCAGCAGTCCGAGTTACGGTAATGAGCAGTTCTTC
TRBV6-8	.	TRBJ2-7	.	CASSLNFYEQYF	TGTGCCAGCAGTTTGAACTTCTACGAGCAGTACTTC
TRBV12-3/TRBV12-4	.	TRBJ1-1	many	CASKPAKWRTEAFF	TGTGCCAGCAAACCCGCAAAGTGGAGAACTGAAGCTTTCTTT
TRBV28	TRBD1	TRBJ1-6	.	CASRTPPGQGFPSYNSPLHF	TGTGCCAGCAGAACCCCCCCGGGACAGGGTTTCCCAAGCTATAATTCACCCCTCCACTTT
TRBV6-6	TRBD1	TRBJ2-1	few	CASSYPGGMWAEQFF	TGTGCCAGCAGTTATCCAGGGGGCATGTGGGCTGAGCAGTTCTTC
TRBV6-6	.	TRBJ1-4	few	CASSYIQGTVLGKLFF	TGTGCCAGCAGCTACATACAGGGAACGGTCCTGGGGAAACTGTTTTTT
TRBV19	.	TRBJ1-1	.	CASQERVNTEAFF	TGTGCCAGCCAAGAGCGGGTCAACACTGAAGCTTTCTTT
TRBV9	.	TRBJ2-3	.	CASSVWAGPIDTQYF	TGTGCCAGCAGCGTATGGGCGGGTCCCATTGATACGCAGTATTTT
TRBV29-1	.	TRBJ1-1	few	CSVRDSEAFF	TGCAGCGTTCGAGACAGCGAAGCTTTCTTT
TRBV7-8	.	TRBJ1-2	many	CASSPAIRDSYGYTF	TGTGCCAGCAGCCCCGCAATAAGGGATAGCTATGGCTACACCTTC
TRBV20-1	TRBD2	TRBJ2-3	.	CSALGTSGGSTQYF	TGCAGTGCTCTTGGGACTAGCGGGGGTAGTACGCAGTATTTT
TRBV9	.	TRBJ2-7	.	CASSVATGSYEQYF	TGTGCCAGCAGCGTAGCTACGGGGTCCTACGAGCAGTACTTC
TRBV20-1	TRBD1	TRBJ1-5	.	CSARVRQGMGFNQPQHF	TGCAGTGCTAGAGTACGACAGGGCATGGGGTTCAATCAGCCCCAGCATTTT
TRBV7-2	.	TRBJ1-6	many	CASSLVGGRSFSPLHF	TGTGCCAGCAGCTTAGTTGGGGGCCGTAGTTTTTCACCCCTCCACTTT
TRBV7-8	.	TRBJ2-7	.	CASSLAVRITGSYEQYF	TGTGCCAGCAGCTTAGCGGTTAGAATTACAGGGTCCTACGAGCAGTACTTC
TRBV11-3	.	TRBJ2-2	.	CANSSTETGELFF	TGTGCCAACAGCTCGACAGAGACCGGGGAGCTGTTTTTT
TRBV7-9	TRBD1	TRBJ2-1	few	CASSPDRGIGEQFF	TGTGCCAGCAGCCCCGACAGGGGAATCGGTGAGCAGTTCTTC
TRBV7-2	.	TRBJ2-7	many	CASSLGSWVEQYF	TGTGCCAGCAGCTTAGGCTCCTGGGTAGAGCAGTACTTC
TRBV2	TRBD1	TRBJ2-1	.	CASRRDRGNYNEQFF	TGTGCCAGCAGGCGGGACAGGGGGAATTACAATGAGCAGTTCTTC
TRBV29-1	.	TRBJ1-2	few	CSAQAGDGYTF	TGCAGCGCCCAGGCGGGTGATGGCTACACCTTC